Below are 25 T cell receptor beta chains sequenced from a single sample in a study of lymphopenia after photon versus proton radiotherapy. The protocol was immunoSEQ multiplex PCR, while the TCRdb copy is restricted to in-frame clones and leaves out a portion. The sample yields 29,000 or so clones, roughly 87% seen once. The sample consisted of peripheral blood, taken from a patient treated with proton-based radiotherapy. The receptors come from a woman in her sixties with cholangiocarcinoma. Some clones in this sample may be carry-over from other donors' samples.

This CDR3 is CASRTGKRQPQHF. CDR3 nucleotide sequence: TGTGCCAGCCGAACAGGGAAGAGGCAGCCCCAGCATTTT. The chain is built from TRBV19 and TRBJ1-5; possible D gene TRBD1, 6 bases. Trimming shortened V by 9 bases and J by 7 bases, and 16 bases separated the two germline ends. This CDR3 is 13 amino acids long. Germline V gene lookup returns CDR1 LNHDA and CDR2 SQIVND (reference sequence).

The chain links TRBV2 to TRBJ1-1; D perhaps matches TRBD1 (5 bases). The CDR3 is 13 residues long. V lost 6 bases and J lost 7, with 15 bases in between. Per germline, CDR1 SNHLY and CDR2 FYNNEI. The CDR3 reads CASRLTGGDEAFF. The CDR3 coding sequence is TGTGCCAGCAGGCTCACCGGGGGGGATGAAGCTTTCTTT.

The chain carries TRBV6-4 and TRBJ2-3; possible D gene TRBD1, 6 bases. The CDR3 runs to 13 residues. Germline values: CDR1 MRHNA, CDR2 SNTAGT. Trimming stripped 6 bases from V and 5 bases from J, with 12 bases between. The CDR3 region has the DNA TGTGCCAGCAGCTATATCAGGGGAGATACGCAGTATTTT. Protein sequence: CASSYIRGDTQYF.

This clone has at least ten counts. The chain combines TRBV7-9 with TRBJ2-1, with a tentative D call TRBD1 (5 bases). This CDR3 is 13 amino acids long. The germline V and J ends were trimmed by 5 bases and 9 bases, with 14 bases remaining between them. CDR1 SEHNR and CDR2 FQNEAQ come from the germline V gene (reference sequence). Written as DNA, the CDR3 is TGTGCCAGCAGCCTAAAAGGAAGGGGTGAGCAGTTCTTC. This translates into CASSLKGRGEQFF.

The rearrangement uses TRBV15 and TRBJ1-6; weak D call: TRBD1 (6 bases). V lost 0 bases and J lost 7, with 10 bases in between. Germline assignment: CDR1 LNHNV and CDR2 YYDKDF (reference sequence). The CDR3 loop spans 15 amino acids. The CDR3 sequence: CATSRDDRSNSPLHF. The CDR3 coding sequence is TGTGCCACCAGCAGAGATGACAGGAGCAATTCACCCCTCCACTTT.

J is TRBJ1-1 and V is TRBV27; 9 nucleotides line up with TRBD1. The CDR3 runs 16 residues. The junction had 6 bases not matched to a gene; V was cut back by 4 bases and J by 0 bases. Germline-derived CDR1 and CDR2 are MNHEY and SMNVEV (reference sequence). The CDR3 coding sequence is TGTGCCAGCAGTTATGACAGGGGGGCTTTGAACACTGAAGCTTTCTTT. It encodes CASSYDRGALNTEAFF.

V is TRBV5-1 and J is TRBJ1-2; 11 nucleotides align to TRBD1. Germline lookup yields CDR1 SGHRS and CDR2 YFSETQ. The CDR3 runs 14 residues. The trim removed 4 bases at V and 8 bases at J, leaving 7 bases unmatched. The CDR3 reads CASSEDRGLVGYTF. The CDR3 DNA is TGCGCCAGCAGCGAGGACAGGGGGCTAGTGGGCTACACCTTC.

This clone was observed a single time. The rearrangement joins TRBV11-3 to TRBJ2-7; D is possibly TRBD2 (6 bases). The V end lost 1 base, the J end lost 2 bases, and 9 bases lay between the germline ends. The germline gives CDR1 SGHNT, CDR2 YENEEA. CDR3 length: 14 residues. The CDR3 loop reads CASSLAAGTYEQYF. Written as DNA, the CDR3 is TGTGCCAGCAGCTTAGCTGCGGGAACCTACGAGCAGTACTTC. Supplemented by reference TRBV11-3 and TRBJ2-7, the full variable domain reads EAGVVQSPRYKIIEKKQPVAFWCNPISGHNTLYWYLQNLGQGPELLIRYENEEAVDDSQLPKDRFSAERLKGVDSTLKIQPAELGDSAVYLCASSLAAGTYEQYFGPGTRLTVT.

The chain joins TRBV9 to TRBJ2-3, with 8 positions matching TRBD1. The germline V gene has CDR1 SGDLS and CDR2 YYNGEE. The V segment lost 4 bases and the J segment 2 bases; nucleotides outside the gene matches: 6. The CDR3 loop spans 15 amino acids. CDR3 sequence reads: CASSKDRAITDTQYF. CDR3 sequence (DNA): TGTGCCAGCAGCAAGGACAGGGCAATCACAGATACGCAGTATTTT.

The gene calls are TRBV6-4 and TRBJ2-3; D unresolved. Germline V CDR1 and CDR2: MRHNA, SNTAGT. Trimming removed 4 bases from V and 2 bases from J, with 7 bases in between. This CDR3 region has 13 residues. For the CDR3, the DNA is TGTGCCAGCAGTGTTGAATTCACAGATACGCAGTATTTT. This sequence encodes CASSVEFTDTQYF.

CDR3 protein: CASSLILGNEQFF. Written as DNA, the CDR3 is TGTGCCAGCAGCTTAATTTTGGGCAATGAGCAGTTCTTC. The V gene is TRBV7-9, the J gene TRBJ2-1, with unresolved D. The CDR3 sequence is 13 residues long. Germline loops: CDR1 SEHNR, CDR2 FQNEAQ (reference sequence). Trimming took off 2 bases at V and 6 bases at J, with 8 bases between the two ends.

The chain combines TRBV4-2 with TRBJ2-3; D not certain. CDR1 is LGHNA and CDR2 is YNFKEQ in the germline V gene. The CDR3 has 15 residues. The V and J ends lost 0 bases and 4 bases respectively, with 11 bases between them. The CDR3 protein is CASSQDISWADTQYF. CDR3 in DNA: TGTGCCAGCAGCCAAGATATTAGCTGGGCAGATACGCAGTATTTT.

This sequence joins TRBV6-1 and TRBJ2-1; D uncertain. V was pared by 3 bases and J by 8 bases, with 8 bases between. In germline, CDR1 is MNHNS, CDR2 SASEGT. The CDR3 contains 12 residues. CDR3 DNA sequence: TGTGCCAGCAGTGACAGGTTGGATGAGCAGTTCTTC. Protein: CASSDRLDEQFF.

The chain joins TRBV21-1 to TRBJ2-5. TRBV21-1 is classified as a pseudogene. The CDR3 has 15 amino acids. The CDR3, as DNA: TGTGCCAGCAGCAAAACGGGGGCACAAGAAGAGACCCAGTACTTC. Translated: CASSKTGAQEETQYF.

V and J are TRBV5-6 and TRBJ1-2; the D is unclear. Germline V gene lookup returns CDR1 SGHDT and CDR2 YYEEEE. The CDR3 extends over 15 amino acids. Trimming took 5 bases from V and 4 from J, leaving 18 bases between them. The CDR3 loop reads CASRSTATGVYGYTF. CDR3 in DNA: TGTGCCAGCAGGTCGACGGCTACGGGAGTCTATGGCTACACCTTC.

The chain links TRBV7-6 to TRBJ1-1; D is ambiguous. Germline-derived CDR1 and CDR2 are SGHVS and FNYEAQ. This CDR3 is built from 16 residues. V lost 5 bases, J lost 3 bases, and 19 bases lay in between. This CDR3 reads CASSLGRGKQHTEAFF. CDR3 bases: TGTGCCAGCAGCCTTGGGCGAGGGAAGCAACACACTGAAGCTTTCTTT.

The rearrangement links TRBV19 to TRBJ2-7, with 9 bases aligning to TRBD1. The V gene end was trimmed by 5 bases and the J gene end by 7 bases; junction bases not matched to a gene: 12. From germline, CDR1 is LNHDA and CDR2 SQIVND (reference sequence). This CDR3 is 15 amino acids long. CDR3 nucleotide sequence: TGTGCCAGTAGTCCAAATACAGGGGGCGCGGAAGAGCAGTACTTC. It specifies CASSPNTGGAEEQYF.

V is TRBV5-1 and J is TRBJ1-2, with D possibly being TRBD1 (6 bases). V lost 3 bases and J 0 bases, leaving 18 bases between the germline ends. There are 17 residues in the CDR3. The germline gives CDR1 SGHRS, CDR2 YFSETQ. The CDR3 DNA reads as TGCGCCAGCAGCTCCTTCGGTGGGGGCGAAGCTAACTATGGCTACACCTTC. This translates into CASSSFGGGEANYGYTF. Supplemented by reference TRBV5-1 and TRBJ1-2, the full variable domain reads KAGVTQTPRYLIKTRGQQVTLSCSPISGHRSVSWYQQTPGQGLQFLFEYFSETQRNKGNFPGRFSGRQFSNSRSEMNVSTLELGDSALYLCASSSFGGGEANYGYTFGSGTRLTVV.

This rearrangement joins TRBV7-8 to TRBJ1-5, with D possibly being TRBD1 (6 bases). The CDR3 totals 15 residues. The V end lost 5 bases, the J end lost 0 bases, and 11 bases lay between the germline ends. CDR1 and CDR2 (germline): SGHVS, FQNEAQ. As DNA, the CDR3 is TGTGCCAGCAGCCTCCGGACAGATAGCAATCAGCCCCAGCATTTT. It specifies CASSLRTDSNQPQHF.

This chain links TRBV4-3 with TRBJ1-3; D is unresolved. The CDR3 has 14 amino acids. Germline CDR1 and CDR2: LGHNA and YSLEER. Between the trimmed V and J ends, which lost 1 base and 4 bases, there was a span of 8 bases. The CDR3 is CASSQGSRGNTIYF. CDR3 nucleotides: TGCGCCAGCAGCCAAGGCTCCCGGGGAAACACCATATATTTT.

The rearrangement links TRBV6-6 to TRBJ1-1; no reliable D call. The V end was cut by 0 bases, the J end by 5 bases, with 7 bases between. The germline CDR1 and CDR2 sequences are MNHNY and SVGAGI (reference sequence). CDR3 length: 13 amino acids. The CDR3 loop is CASSYSLATEAFF. The CDR3 DNA sequence: TGTGCCAGCAGTTACTCCCTGGCGACTGAAGCTTTCTTT.

The V call is TRBV7-2, the J call TRBJ2-3; the D is unclear. CDR3 size: 13 residues. Germline V gene data show CDR1 as SGHTA and CDR2 as FQGNSA. The V gene lost 3 bases and the J gene lost 6 bases, with 10 bases spanning the gap. CDR3 nucleotides: TGTGCCAGCAGCTTGTTAGGGTCCGATACGCAGTATTTT. It specifies CASSLLGSDTQYF.

The gene calls are TRBV6-6 and TRBJ2-7, with 8 bases matching TRBD2. This CDR3 is 14 amino acids long. Looked up from germline, CDR1 is MNHNY and CDR2 is SVGAGI (reference sequence). V dropped 6 bases and J dropped 1; count of bases not matched to a gene: 5. CDR3 loop: CASRLGGASYEQYF. For the CDR3, the DNA is TGTGCCAGCAGGCTCGGGGGGGCGTCCTACGAGCAGTACTTC.

This chain links TRBV9 with TRBJ2-5; 9 nucleotides align to TRBD2. CDR1 and CDR2 (germline): SGDLS, YYNGEE. V shed 2 bases, J shed 5 bases, and the junction held 7 bases outside the gene matches. This CDR3 spans 15 amino acids. In DNA, the CDR3 is TGTGCCAGCAGCGTCGGCGGGGGGGCCGATGAGACCCAGTACTTC. Translation: CASSVGGGADETQYF.

This clone appeared a few times. V usage is TRBV5-5 and J usage is TRBJ1-1; no reliable D call. V lost 4 bases to trimming and J lost 1 base, with 11 bases between them. Germline-derived CDR1 and CDR2 are SGHKS and YYEKEE (reference sequence). The CDR3 length is 14 residues. In DNA, the CDR3 is TGTGCCAGCAGCGCTGCGGGGAGGAACACTGAAGCTTTCTTT. It translates to CASSAAGRNTEAFF.